One T cell receptor beta chain is described in this entry. The antigen remains undetermined. This sample stems from a study of identical twins. Findings and caveats of the study: Modelling approaches yielded underestimates of out-of-frame TCR alpha sharing between monozygotic twins. Surplus twin overlap in beta out-of-frame sequences was less pronounced.

From the 5' RACE reads, TCRdb called clonotypes with MiXCR, one entry per CDR3 protein. The profile covers about 890,000 distinct CDR3 sequences, with roughly an eighth appearing a single time and around 1.5% taken by the ten largest. Germline CDR1 reads PRHDT; CDR2 reads FYEKMQ (reference sequence). The CDR3 is 18 amino acids. Trimming left V 6 bases short and J 0 bases short, with 20 bases between. The same sample was also used in a study of yellow fever vaccine responses in identical twins.

This TCR derives from a woman in her late teens or twenties in good health. Sequenced: PBMCs. The V and J genes are TRBV13 and TRBJ2-2; D is possibly TRBD2 (5 bases). Here the CDR3 reads CASSPVWLADTNTGELFF. CDR3 nucleotide sequence: TGTGCCAGCAGTCCCGTCTGGCTAGCTGATACGAACACCGGGGAGCTGTTTTTT.